This T cell receptor (beta chain) originates from a study of blood T cells in healthy people across ages. Together with a sample-barcoded 5' primer, a J-beta primer mix was included in a second PCR lasting about 6 to 11 cycles. TCRdb redid the calling of the 5' RACE reads with MiXCR, one entry per CDR3 protein. This sample has roughly 800,000 distinct CDR3 sequences, with roughly 60% found just once. The V gene lost 3 bases and the J gene lost 3 bases, with 16 bases spanning the gap. CDR1 and CDR2 from the germline V gene are LGHNA and YNFKEQ. CDR3 length: 16 residues. The genes are TRBV4-2 and TRBJ2-3; either TRBD1 or TRBD2 may fit D (6 bases each). The source of this sequence is a man aged 25 to 40 in good health. What was sequenced was blood. CDR3 protein: CASSQEGGRETDTQYF. The CDR3 DNA is TGTGCCAGCAGCCAGGAGGGGGGCCGAGAGACAGATACGCAGTATTTT.